These T cell receptor beta chains were read from a single sample in a study of T cells after yellow fever vaccination. TCRdb itself ran the 5' RACE reads through MiXCR, one entry per CDR3 protein. The repertoire has 100,000 to 150,000 distinct CDR3 sequences, about 7% of them found once; the top ten carry 2% to 3%. This sample comprised CD4+ T cells sorted from PBMCs, obtained roughly 10 days after the first yellow fever vaccination. These receptors originate from a man younger than 35 who received the YFV17D yellow fever vaccine. Both conserved end residues are part of each CDR3. D genes are given only for firm matches. Not every row has a clone size; where given, it reads once, few, many or a size class.

J gene: TRBJ2-1
D gene: NA
clone size: many
V gene: TRBV18
CDR3 protein: CASSRGQTGSEQFF
CDR3 DNA: TGTGCCAGCTCAAGGGGACAAACCGGGAGTGAGCAGTTCTTC

J gene: TRBJ2-1
D gene: NA
clone size: many
V gene: TRBV28
CDR3 protein: CASSFYRGIYEQFF
CDR3 DNA: TGTGCCAGCAGTTTTTATCGGGGAATATATGAGCAGTTCTTC

J gene: TRBJ1-4
D gene: NA
clone size: NA
V gene: TRBV2
CDR3 protein: CASSSQGSNEKLFF
CDR3 DNA: TGTGCCAGCAGTTCCCAGGGTTCCAATGAAAAACTGTTTTTT

J gene: TRBJ2-1
D gene: TRBD1
clone size: many
V gene: TRBV4-1
CDR3 protein: CASSRGTGIGYEQFF
CDR3 DNA: TGCGCCAGCAGCCGCGGGACAGGGATCGGCTATGAGCAGTTCTTC

J gene: TRBJ1-1
D gene: NA
clone size: once
V gene: TRBV3-1
CDR3 protein: CASSQVVFGGGAFF
CDR3 DNA: TGTGCCAGCAGCCAAGTGGTATTTGGGGGGGGAGCTTTCTTT

J gene: TRBJ1-2
D gene: NA
clone size: many
V gene: TRBV7-8
CDR3 protein: CASSLGLRRRGYTF
CDR3 DNA: TGTGCCAGCAGCTTGGGTCTTCGTCGGAGGGGCTACACCTTC

J gene: TRBJ2-1
D gene: TRBD2
clone size: many
V gene: TRBV7-8
CDR3 protein: CATGAGGIYNEQFF
CDR3 DNA: TGTGCCACAGGGGCGGGGGGTATCTACAATGAGCAGTTCTTC

J gene: TRBJ2-1
D gene: TRBD2
clone size: NA
V gene: TRBV10-2
CDR3 protein: CASSEGLAGGLKQFF
CDR3 DNA: TGTGCCAGCAGTGAGGGACTAGCGGGGGGGCTTAAGCAGTTCTTC

J gene: TRBJ1-6
D gene: NA
clone size: many
V gene: TRBV7-2
CDR3 protein: CASSKRAGGLNSPLHF
CDR3 DNA: TGTGCCAGCAGCAAGAGGGCAGGTGGCCTTAATTCACCCCTCCACTTT

J gene: TRBJ2-1
D gene: NA
clone size: many
V gene: TRBV2
CDR3 protein: CASRQDSYNEQFF
CDR3 DNA: TGTGCCAGCAGACAGGACTCCTACAATGAGCAGTTCTTC

J gene: TRBJ1-1
D gene: TRBD1
clone size: many
V gene: TRBV5-1
CDR3 protein: CASSPQGAQTEAFF
CDR3 DNA: TGCGCCAGCAGCCCACAGGGGGCGCAAACTGAAGCTTTCTTT

J gene: TRBJ2-2
D gene: NA
clone size: many
V gene: TRBV7-2
CDR3 protein: CASSSTPLAGELFF
CDR3 DNA: TGTGCCAGCAGCTCGACGCCGCTCGCCGGGGAGCTGTTTTTT

J gene: TRBJ2-7
D gene: NA
clone size: few
V gene: TRBV19
CDR3 protein: CASRTDLEPYEQYF
CDR3 DNA: TGTGCCAGTCGCACGGACCTAGAACCCTACGAGCAGTACTTC

J gene: TRBJ2-2
D gene: NA
clone size: many
V gene: TRBV12-3/TRBV12-4
CDR3 protein: CASRMRGRGEDTGELFF
CDR3 DNA: TGTGCCAGCAGAATGCGCGGTAGGGGGGAAGACACCGGGGAGCTGTTTTTT

J gene: TRBJ1-1
D gene: NA
clone size: many
V gene: TRBV28
CDR3 protein: CASSSPGQTEPIDF
CDR3 DNA: TGTGCCAGCAGTTCACCGGGACAAACGGAACCAATTGACTTT

J gene: TRBJ2-3
D gene: NA
clone size: many
V gene: TRBV4-1
CDR3 protein: CASSQEWKGMDTQYF
CDR3 DNA: TGCGCCAGCAGCCAAGAATGGAAAGGGATGGATACGCAGTATTTT

J gene: TRBJ1-1
D gene: TRBD1
clone size: many
V gene: TRBV10-3
CDR3 protein: CAISDPTGGPNTEAFF
CDR3 DNA: TGTGCCATCAGTGACCCGACAGGGGGCCCCAACACTGAAGCTTTCTTT

J gene: TRBJ2-1
D gene: TRBD2
clone size: many
V gene: TRBV5-1
CDR3 protein: CASSSLAGSSYNEQFF
CDR3 DNA: TGCGCCAGCAGCTCCTTAGCGGGGAGCTCCTACAATGAGCAGTTCTTC

J gene: TRBJ2-3
D gene: TRBD2
clone size: many
V gene: TRBV12-3/TRBV12-4
CDR3 protein: CASSTGTSRPTDTQYF
CDR3 DNA: TGTGCCAGCAGTACTGGGACTAGCCGGCCCACAGATACGCAGTATTTT

J gene: TRBJ2-1
D gene: TRBD2
clone size: many
V gene: TRBV7-9
CDR3 protein: CASIHRGTSGGYGEQFF
CDR3 DNA: TGTGCCAGCATCCACCGGGGAACTAGCGGGGGGTACGGTGAGCAGTTCTTC

J gene: TRBJ2-1
D gene: TRBD2
clone size: NA
V gene: TRBV25-1
CDR3 protein: CASSERSGVVREQFF
CDR3 DNA: TGTGCCAGCAGTGAACGTAGCGGGGTGGTAAGGGAGCAGTTCTTC

J gene: TRBJ1-5
D gene: TRBD1
clone size: many
V gene: TRBV7-2
CDR3 protein: CASSLGTGGSGNQPQHF
CDR3 DNA: TGTGCCAGCAGCTTAGGGACAGGGGGCTCGGGCAATCAGCCCCAGCATTTT

J gene: TRBJ2-2
D gene: TRBD2
clone size: many
V gene: TRBV4-3
CDR3 protein: CASSQEGTSPGELFF
CDR3 DNA: TGCGCCAGCAGCCAAGAAGGGACTAGCCCCGGGGAGCTGTTTTTT

J gene: TRBJ1-1
D gene: NA
clone size: many
V gene: TRBV6-5
CDR3 protein: CASSYSGVLNTEAFF
CDR3 DNA: TGTGCCAGCAGTTACTCGGGGGTCCTGAACACTGAAGCTTTCTTT

J gene: TRBJ2-5
D gene: NA
clone size: NA
V gene: TRBV12-3/TRBV12-4
CDR3 protein: CASSFLRLRETQYF
CDR3 DNA: TGTGCCAGCAGTTTCCTCAGGCTCCGGGAGACCCAGTACTTC

J gene: TRBJ1-1
D gene: TRBD1
clone size: many
V gene: TRBV7-2
CDR3 protein: CASSLVTGGTEAFF
CDR3 DNA: TGTGCCAGCAGCTTAGTTACAGGGGGCACTGAAGCTTTCTTT

J gene: TRBJ2-5
D gene: NA
clone size: many
V gene: TRBV29-1
CDR3 protein: CSVLRHFQETQYF
CDR3 DNA: TGCAGCGTTTTACGACATTTCCAAGAGACCCAGTACTTC

J gene: TRBJ1-1
D gene: NA
clone size: many
V gene: TRBV6-2/TRBV6-3
CDR3 protein: CASSPQSDPPGRAEAFF
CDR3 DNA: TGTGCCAGCAGCCCACAATCTGATCCCCCGGGGAGGGCTGAAGCTTTCTTT

J gene: TRBJ1-3
D gene: NA
clone size: NA
V gene: TRBV12-3/TRBV12-4
CDR3 protein: CASSLNLGNTIYF
CDR3 DNA: TGTGCCAGCAGTTTAAACCTCGGAAACACCATATATTTT

J gene: TRBJ2-2
D gene: TRBD2
clone size: many
V gene: TRBV7-2
CDR3 protein: CASSLVAGGGTGELFF
CDR3 DNA: TGTGCCAGCAGCTTAGTGGCGGGGGGGGGCACCGGGGAGCTGTTTTTT

J gene: TRBJ1-2
D gene: TRBD1
clone size: many
V gene: TRBV5-1
CDR3 protein: CASSLQGGNYGYTF
CDR3 DNA: TGCGCCAGCAGCTTACAGGGGGGGAACTATGGCTACACCTTC

J gene: TRBJ2-1
D gene: NA
clone size: many
V gene: TRBV11-2
CDR3 protein: CASSRLVNPDEQFF
CDR3 DNA: TGTGCCAGCAGCCGCCTGGTCAACCCCGATGAGCAGTTCTTC

J gene: TRBJ2-5
D gene: TRBD2
clone size: many
V gene: TRBV6-2/TRBV6-3
CDR3 protein: CASSYLWTSGGAFQETQYF
CDR3 DNA: TGTGCCAGCAGTTACCTCTGGACTAGCGGGGGGGCCTTCCAAGAGACCCAGTACTTC

J gene: TRBJ2-3
D gene: TRBD2
clone size: few
V gene: TRBV4-2
CDR3 protein: CASSQAGTSGGATDTQYF
CDR3 DNA: TGTGCCAGCAGCCAGGCCGGGACTAGCGGGGGGGCGACAGATACGCAGTATTTT

J gene: TRBJ2-2
D gene: NA
clone size: many
V gene: TRBV24-1
CDR3 protein: CATSDPRENTGELFF
CDR3 DNA: TGTGCCACCAGTGATCCTAGAGAAAACACCGGGGAGCTGTTTTTT

J gene: TRBJ2-1
D gene: TRBD1
clone size: NA
V gene: TRBV7-3
CDR3 protein: CASSPSGDRVSYNEQFF
CDR3 DNA: TGTGCCAGCAGCCCCTCGGGGGACAGGGTTTCCTACAATGAGCAGTTCTTC

J gene: TRBJ2-5
D gene: TRBD2
clone size: NA
V gene: TRBV2
CDR3 protein: CATHLRTRVISGETQYF
CDR3 DNA: TGTGCCACCCACCTGAGGACTAGAGTTATATCCGGGGAGACCCAGTACTTC

J gene: TRBJ2-1
D gene: TRBD2
clone size: many
V gene: TRBV5-6
CDR3 protein: CASSLRTSGGAPNEQFF
CDR3 DNA: TGTGCCAGCAGCCTTCGGACTAGCGGGGGGGCCCCCAATGAGCAGTTCTTC

J gene: TRBJ2-3
D gene: TRBD1
clone size: many
V gene: TRBV5-1
CDR3 protein: CASSFDRDNTDTQYF
CDR3 DNA: TGCGCCAGCAGCTTCGACAGGGACAACACAGATACGCAGTATTTT

J gene: TRBJ1-5
D gene: TRBD1
clone size: few
V gene: TRBV5-4
CDR3 protein: CASSSKDRPEQPQHF
CDR3 DNA: TGTGCCAGCAGCTCCAAGGACAGGCCCGAACAGCCCCAGCATTTT

J gene: TRBJ1-6
D gene: NA
clone size: few
V gene: TRBV4-2
CDR3 protein: CASSQEDGYNSPLHF
CDR3 DNA: TGTGCCAGCAGCCAGGAGGACGGTTATAATTCACCCCTCCACTTT

J gene: TRBJ2-1
D gene: NA
clone size: many
V gene: TRBV5-1
CDR3 protein: CASSLGGTANEQFF
CDR3 DNA: TGCGCCAGCAGCTTGGGAGGGACGGCTAATGAGCAGTTCTTC

J gene: TRBJ2-2
D gene: NA
clone size: many
V gene: TRBV14
CDR3 protein: CASSQAVVAGELFF
CDR3 DNA: TGTGCCAGCAGCCAAGCTGTAGTAGCCGGGGAGCTGTTTTTT

J gene: TRBJ2-5
D gene: NA
clone size: many
V gene: TRBV6-4
CDR3 protein: CASSEQGGETQYF
CDR3 DNA: TGTGCCAGCAGTGAACAGGGTGGGGAGACCCAGTACTTC

J gene: TRBJ2-1
D gene: NA
clone size: many
V gene: TRBV7-6
CDR3 protein: CASSLSGSINEQFF
CDR3 DNA: TGTGCCAGCAGCTTAAGCGGCTCGATCAATGAGCAGTTCTTC

J gene: TRBJ2-3
D gene: NA
clone size: many
V gene: TRBV20-1
CDR3 protein: CSALEPNTDTQYF
CDR3 DNA: TGCAGTGCTCTGGAGCCAAACACAGATACGCAGTATTTT

J gene: TRBJ1-1
D gene: NA
clone size: few
V gene: TRBV20-1
CDR3 protein: CSANFLGGKRTEAFF
CDR3 DNA: TGCAGTGCGAACTTCCTGGGGGGTAAGCGAACTGAAGCTTTCTTT

J gene: TRBJ1-6
D gene: TRBD1
clone size: NA
V gene: TRBV6-1
CDR3 protein: CASSPLKGRGLSNSPLHF
CDR3 DNA: TGTGCCAGCAGCCCATTAAAGGGCAGGGGGCTTTCGAACTCACCCCTCCACTTT

J gene: TRBJ1-2
D gene: NA
clone size: many
V gene: TRBV9
CDR3 protein: CASSVEQGLGGYTF
CDR3 DNA: TGTGCCAGCAGCGTAGAGCAGGGCCTAGGTGGCTACACCTTC